Below, 4 T cell receptor beta chains from the same sample are listed, as sequenced in a study of response to subunit inactivated influenza vaccine. TCRdb processed the RT-PCR reads anew with MiXCR; each CDR3 protein has one entry. The sample holds roughly 500,000 distinct CDR3 sequences, approximately 22% seen once. The same data also contributed to another study, on T cells expressing NK-cell markers. That paper states: In generating TCR beta cDNA, 5'RACE template switching with UMIs was used.

The source material was CD4+ T cells sorted from PBMCs, sampled roughly 13 days after vaccination. The receptor source for this set is a man aged 45-65 years who received an inactivated influenza vaccine.

This chain connects TRBV7-8 to TRBJ2-5; D perhaps matches TRBD2 (5 bases). Trimming left V 2 bases short and J 8 bases short, with 21 bases between. This CDR3 is built from 16 residues. Germline values: CDR1 SGHVS, CDR2 FQNEAQ. The CDR3: CASSLMAGGPRVTQYF. The DNA for the CDR3 is TGTGCCAGCAGCTTAATGGCGGGCGGACCGCGGGTAACCCAGTACTTC.

The chain has TRBV7-9 and TRBJ1-6, with TRBD1 matching over 10 bases. Germline V gives CDR1 SEHNR, CDR2 FQNEAQ (reference sequence). The CDR3 is 16 residues long. The ends lost 5 bases at V and 10 bases at J; junction bases unmatched: 11. CDR3 sequence (DNA): TGTGCCAGCAGCAAAGACAGGGGGCGACTGTGGTCACCCCTCCACTTT. It codes for CASSKDRGRLWSPLHF.

The V and J genes are TRBV18 and TRBJ2-1; perhaps TRBD2 as D (7 bases). Germline V gene data show CDR1 as KGHSH and CDR2 as LQKENI. The germline V and J ends were trimmed by 1 base and 10 bases, with 17 bases remaining between them. The CDR3 contains 15 residues. In DNA, the CDR3 is TGTGCCAGCTCACCACTGCCTAGCGGTGGGGGCGAGCAGTTCTTC. This encodes CASSPLPSGGGEQFF.

CDR3 nucleotides: TGCGCCAGCAGCCCGACATGGGGAAGAGATACGCAGTATTTT. It encodes CASSPTWGRDTQYF. The gene calls are TRBV5-1 and TRBJ2-3, with no clear D. CDR3 length: 14 amino acids. The V end was cut by 4 bases, the J end by 5 bases, with 14 bases between. Germline CDR1 and CDR2: SGHRS and YFSETQ.